A selection of T cell receptor beta chains follows, all from one sample in a study of blood T cell repertoires in COVID-19. Profiling relied on immunoSEQ multiplex PCR, and the TCRdb table lists in-frame clones only, not all of them. The data show about 300,000 clones, with around 90% seen just once and around 4.5% held by the top ten. Material for sequencing was PBMCs or T cells enriched from blood (not recorded which). The source is a woman aged 18-29 years with acute COVID-19. The CDR3 runs from the conserved cysteine through the conserved F or W. The size entry is marked missing in some rows and otherwise reads once, few, many or a size class.

j_call | clone_size | v_call | cdr3_aa
TRBJ1-1 | - | TRBV12-3/TRBV12-4 | CASSPQGNTEAFF
TRBJ2-7 | - | TRBV18 | CASSLGTGTIYEQYF
TRBJ1-5 | - | TRBV19 | CASRSPYSNQPQHF
TRBJ1-2 | - | TRBV7-2 | CASSLEPRIYGYTF
TRBJ2-3 | - | TRBV12-5 | CASGLGRDTDTQYF
TRBJ1-4 | - | TRBV2 | CASSEEGATNEKLFF
TRBJ1-1 | few | TRBV18 | CASSRGVEGLNTEAFF
TRBJ2-7 | - | TRBV18 | CASSPAADQEQYF
TRBJ2-1 | - | TRBV7-8 | CASSLVRRLAIDNEQFF
TRBJ2-3 | - | TRBV27 | CASSSSLTSLLTDTQYF
TRBJ1-6 | - | TRBV18 | CASSPGQNWNSPLHF
TRBJ1-4 | - | TRBV28 | CASSLTGAATNEKLFF
TRBJ1-2 | - | TRBV7-9 | CASSSARVAQDRGYTF
TRBJ2-1 | - | TRBV18 | CASSPGLADYNEQFF
TRBJ2-7 | once | TRBV14 | CASSQVGLAGGSSGEQYF
TRBJ1-1 | - | TRBV7-9 | CASSRGGQGEAFF
TRBJ1-1 | - | TRBV4-2 | CASSQDWTDGSTEAFF
TRBJ2-1 | - | TRBV28 | CASKAGLEHEQFF
TRBJ1-1 | - | TRBV9 | CASSVLPGAGVEAFF
TRBJ2-1 | - | TRBV6-5 | CASSYLLTSNEQFF
TRBJ2-1 | - | TRBV9 | CASSPRTSGGEQFF
TRBJ2-2 | - | TRBV28 | CASSLQGLGLHTGELFF
TRBJ2-1 | - | TRBV6-5 | CASSYRAGGAYNEQFF
TRBJ2-4 | - | TRBV18 | CASSPGGDIQYF
TRBJ2-7 | - | TRBV27 | CASGRTGGVSYEQYF
TRBJ2-3 | few | TRBV10-3 | CAIKGAFSTDTQYF
TRBJ2-2 | - | TRBV5-1 | CASSLRTGGSTGELFF
TRBJ2-1 | - | TRBV27 | CASSLSAGSYNEQFF
TRBJ2-3 | - | TRBV5-5 | CASSLEVGSADTQYF
TRBJ2-1 | - | TRBV7-9 | CASSLTGTYNEQFF
TRBJ1-2 | - | TRBV28 | CASRPKFEGHANYGYTF
TRBJ2-7 | - | TRBV7-9 | CASSPTLSSYEQYF
TRBJ2-2 | - | TRBV5-4 | CASRRSNTGELFF
TRBJ2-1 | - | TRBV2 | CASSTDRGLWREQFF
TRBJ1-2 | few | TRBV6-2/TRBV6-3 | CASSLQAGGYTF
TRBJ1-2 | - | TRBV11-1 | CASSLAAGGSYGYTF
TRBJ1-5 | - | TRBV10-3 | CAISPGQGMISNQPQHF
TRBJ2-2 | - | TRBV11-3 | CASSPGAFGTGELFF
TRBJ1-2 | - | TRBV24-1 | CATSYCRVYLGGYTF
TRBJ1-5 | - | TRBV28 | CASSFIFSGQPQHF
TRBJ2-2 | - | TRBV7-6 | CASSPLAGGGAGELFF
TRBJ2-7 | - | TRBV7-2 | CASSLSGTPSEQYF
TRBJ2-3 | - | TRBV5-1 | CASSLGASGETDTQYF
TRBJ2-7 | - | TRBV6-7 | CASSCGTLAYEQYF
TRBJ2-1 | - | TRBV10-3 | CAISGTLGGTSGGSSYNEQFF
TRBJ2-3 | - | TRBV6-1 | CASSEFGDRVSSTDTQYF
TRBJ1-2 | - | TRBV28 | CASTLQGLNYGYTF
TRBJ1-3 | - | TRBV28 | CASSPPSGYRGNTIYF
TRBJ2-1 | - | TRBV29-1 | CSVEGVIWSSYNEQFF
TRBJ1-4 | - | TRBV5-4 | CASSGGQGTLNEKLFF
TRBJ1-2 | medium-sized | TRBV27 | CASSSDDRGGGYTF
TRBJ2-1 | - | TRBV9 | CASSSRGPGLEGEQFF
TRBJ1-5 | - | TRBV13 | CASSLRRLSNQPQHF
TRBJ2-1 | - | TRBV28 | CASSLSSGIIISEQFF
TRBJ1-2 | - | TRBV28 | CASTWTDNYGYTF
TRBJ2-1 | - | TRBV18 | CASSPPGLAGGNEQFF
TRBJ2-3 | - | TRBV11-3 | CASSLSRGDTQYF
TRBJ1-5 | few | TRBV29-1 | CSVLDRGPNQPQHF
TRBJ2-5 | once | TRBV7-2 | CASSLVGLGAGGETQYF
TRBJ2-1 | - | TRBV5-1 | CASSLAVAGGSYNEQFF